This T cell receptor (beta chain) was profiled in a study of blood T cell repertoires in COVID-19. About the research overall: Specimens from acute and convalescent COVID-19 originated in the United States, Italy and Spain.

This clone was counted a single time. The V and J ends lost 5 bases and 4 bases, in that order; junction bases with no gene match: 6. The CDR3 loop spans 15 amino acids. CDR1 is SEHNR and CDR2 is FQNEAQ in the germline V gene (reference sequence). Authors' methods: Counts of nucleated cells, estimated from reference gene primer amplification, were obtained. The assay was immunoSEQ multiplex PCR, and TCRdb's table has in-frame clones only and misses some. V and J calls and clone size are those listed in that table; D and trimming were worked out from the DNA. The table has 200,000 or so clones, 86% seen once; the top ten hold 3.5% to 4.5%.

This clonotype was obtained from a man in his fifties with acute or convalescent COVID-19. The chain couples TRBV7-9 to TRBJ1-4, with 8 bases matching TRBD1. What was sequenced was peripheral blood. The CDR3 spells CASSPWDRRNEKLFF. The DNA of the CDR3 is TGTGCCAGCAGCCCCTGGGACAGGCGTAATGAAAAACTGTTTTTT.